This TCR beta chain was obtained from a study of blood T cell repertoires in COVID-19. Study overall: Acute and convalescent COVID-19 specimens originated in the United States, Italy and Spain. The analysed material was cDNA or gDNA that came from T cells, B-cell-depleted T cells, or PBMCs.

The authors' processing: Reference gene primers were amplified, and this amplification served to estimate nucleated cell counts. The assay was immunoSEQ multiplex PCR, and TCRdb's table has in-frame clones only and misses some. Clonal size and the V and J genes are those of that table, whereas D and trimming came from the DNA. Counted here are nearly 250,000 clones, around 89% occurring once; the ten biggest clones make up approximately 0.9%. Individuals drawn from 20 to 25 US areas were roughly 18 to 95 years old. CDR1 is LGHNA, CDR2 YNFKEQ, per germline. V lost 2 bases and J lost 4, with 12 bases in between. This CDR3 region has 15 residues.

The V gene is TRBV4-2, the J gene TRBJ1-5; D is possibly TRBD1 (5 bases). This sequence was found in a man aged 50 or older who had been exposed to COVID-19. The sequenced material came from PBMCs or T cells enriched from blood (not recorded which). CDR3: CASSQRARDNQPQHF. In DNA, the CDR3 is TGTGCCAGCAGCCAACGGGCCAGGGATAATCAGCCCCAGCATTTT.